A selection of T cell receptor beta chains follows, all from one sample in a study of graft-versus-host responses after intestinal transplantation. TCRdb's table, derived via immunoSEQ multiplex PCR, lists solely in-frame clones and lacks some. The sample holds about 98,000 clones, roughly four fifths seen once. Their cognate antigens are unknown. The sequencing used unstimulated CD8+ T cells sorted from spleen or lymph node cells, collected before intestinal transplant. The receptors come from a human donor who received an intestinal transplant. CDR3s include the opening cysteine and the closing phenylalanine or tryptophan. D genes are given only for firm matches. Not all rows give a size; the values are once, few, many and, for expanded clones, a class.

D gene	clone size	V gene	J gene	CDR3 protein	CDR3 DNA
TRBD1	NA	TRBV5-6	TRBJ1-6	CASSPGQGAGSPLHF	TGTGCCAGCAGCCCCGGACAGGGGGCTGGTTCACCCCTCCACTTT
TRBD2	NA	TRBV10-1	TRBJ2-3	CASTSGIDADTQYF	TGCGCCAGCACTAGCGGGATCGATGCGGATACGCAGTATTTT
TRBD2	NA	TRBV5-1	TRBJ2-3	CASREGSDTQYF	TGCGCCAGCCGGGAGGGTTCAGATACGCAGTATTTT
NA	NA	TRBV28	TRBJ2-7	CASSPILAFGTYEQYF	TGTGCCAGCAGTCCCATTCTAGCTTTTGGTACCTACGAGCAGTACTTC
TRBD1	NA	TRBV5-5	TRBJ2-5	CASSLGETGGETQYF	TGTGCCAGCAGCTTGGGTGAGACAGGGGGAGAGACCCAGTACTTC
NA	NA	TRBV4-2	TRBJ2-1	CASSQDFTTGRGNSEQFF	TGTGCCAGCAGCCAAGATTTTACGACAGGGAGGGGGAATTCAGAGCAGTTCTTC
NA	NA	TRBV28	TRBJ2-1	CASSLSWTEQFF	TGTGCCAGCAGTTTATCGTGGACGGAGCAGTTCTTC
TRBD1	once	TRBV6-5	TRBJ1-1	CASRSTGATEAFF	TGTGCCAGCAGGTCCACAGGGGCAACTGAAGCTTTCTTT
NA	NA	TRBV7-2	TRBJ1-1	CASSLRGAEAFF	TGTGCCAGCAGCTTACGCGGGGCAGAAGCTTTCTTT
TRBD1	NA	TRBV10-1	TRBJ1-4	CASSEPGQPSRPTNEKLFF	TGCGCCAGCAGTGAGCCGGGACAGCCGAGCCGTCCAACTAATGAAAAACTGTTTTTT
TRBD1	once	TRBV6-5	TRBJ1-1	CASSFGTGDTEAFF	TGTGCCAGCAGTTTCGGGACAGGGGACACTGAAGCTTTCTTT
TRBD1	NA	TRBV11-2	TRBJ2-7	CASSLGQGLEQYF	TGTGCCAGCAGCTTGGGACAGGGCCTCGAGCAGTACTTC
NA	NA	TRBV25-1	TRBJ2-5	CASSEFRGMEETQYF	TGTGCCAGCAGTGAATTCCGAGGAATGGAAGAGACCCAGTACTTC
NA	NA	TRBV7-6	TRBJ2-5	CASSPPPSREETQYF	TGTGCCAGCAGCCCCCCCCCTTCTAGGGAAGAGACCCAGTACTTC
NA	once	TRBV29-1	TRBJ2-3	CSDYRDTTDTQYF	TGCAGCGATTACCGGGACACCACAGATACGCAGTATTTT
NA	NA	TRBV19	TRBJ2-1	CASSIVHVSSYNEQFF	TGTGCCAGTAGTATAGTTCACGTCAGCTCCTACAATGAGCAGTTCTTC
TRBD2	NA	TRBV5-1	TRBJ2-1	CASRGSGRAYNEQFF	TGCGCCAGCAGGGGTAGCGGGAGGGCCTACAATGAGCAGTTCTTC
NA	NA	TRBV4-1	TRBJ2-3	CASSQVETDTQYF	TGCGCCAGCAGCCAAGTAGAGACAGATACGCAGTATTTT
NA	few	TRBV27	TRBJ2-2	CASGLGGTGELFF	TGTGCCAGCGGTTTAGGTGGAACCGGGGAGCTGTTTTTT
NA	few	TRBV6-4	TRBJ2-3	CASSDGGATDTQYF	TGTGCCAGCAGTGACGGGGGGGCCACAGATACGCAGTATTTT
NA	NA	TRBV4-2	TRBJ1-3	CASSQDEGDRKGNTIYF	TGTGCCAGCAGCCAAGATGAGGGGGACCGGAAAGGAAACACCATATATTTT
NA	NA	TRBV10-3	TRBJ2-2	CAISKKLLGGAGLGTGELFF	TGTGCCATCAGTAAAAAACTCTTAGGGGGAGCGGGTCTAGGCACCGGGGAGCTGTTTTTT
TRBD2	NA	TRBV27	TRBJ2-2	CASRDDYGLAGGPDGELFF	TGTGCCAGCAGAGACGACTACGGACTAGCGGGAGGGCCTGACGGGGAGCTGTTTTTT
NA	NA	TRBV13	TRBJ1-1	CASSHTPENTEAFF	TGTGCCAGCAGCCACACGCCGGAGAACACTGAAGCTTTCTTT
NA	NA	TRBV9	TRBJ2-6	CASSVGPPSQTSGANVLTF	TGTGCCAGCAGCGTAGGGCCACCGTCGCAGACCTCTGGGGCCAACGTCCTGACTTTC
NA	NA	TRBV5-4	TRBJ2-7	CASSLGGGPYEQYF	TGTGCCAGCAGCTTGGGAGGGGGTCCCTACGAGCAGTACTTC